This TCR beta chain was documented in a study of T-cell memory formation after mild COVID-19. It was 5'RACE with constant-segment primers that produced the TCR alpha and TCR beta cDNA libraries, which carried sample barcodes and UMIs. TCRdb reanalysed the 5' RACE reads using MiXCR and keeps one entry per CDR3 protein. The sample consists of about 170,000 distinct CDR3 sequences, 13% of them appearing once. The CDR3 spans 13 residues. Germline values: CDR1 GTSNPN, CDR2 SVGIG (reference sequence). V gave up 5 bases and J gave up 0 bases; unmatched junction bases: 0. The clonotype originates from a man between 18 and 29 years old who had mild COVID-19 (a few samples of this study predate the infection). Cell type and time point are not known. The sample consisted of PBMCs or a T cell subset sorted from them (not recorded which). This chain links TRBV30 with TRBJ1-1; 10 bases line up with TRBD1. The CDR3 nucleotides are TGTGCCTGGGACAGGGGGCTGAACACTGAAGCTTTCTTT. Amino acids: CAWDRGLNTEAFF.